This T cell receptor beta chain is from a study of T cell responses to AZD1222 COVID-19 vaccine. Produced via immunoSEQ multiplex PCR; TCRdb's table is partial and in-frame only. The repertoire has 100,000 to 150,000 clones, 80% to 90% of them found once; the top ten carry about 5.4%. This CDR3 comprises 17 residues. Unmatched junction bases numbered 16, after V lost 3 bases and J lost 4 bases. Germline assignment: CDR1 DFQATT and CDR2 SNEGSKA (reference sequence). V is TRBV20-1 and J is TRBJ2-7; 9 positions match TRBD2. The sequencing here drew on peripheral blood, taken on day 0 of AZD1222 vaccination. The clonotype comes from an adult in good health. CDR3 sequence (DNA): TGCAGTGCTAGTAGGGCTAGAGTCCCTAGCGGGATATACGAGCAGTACTTC. Its protein is CSASRARVPSGIYEQYF.